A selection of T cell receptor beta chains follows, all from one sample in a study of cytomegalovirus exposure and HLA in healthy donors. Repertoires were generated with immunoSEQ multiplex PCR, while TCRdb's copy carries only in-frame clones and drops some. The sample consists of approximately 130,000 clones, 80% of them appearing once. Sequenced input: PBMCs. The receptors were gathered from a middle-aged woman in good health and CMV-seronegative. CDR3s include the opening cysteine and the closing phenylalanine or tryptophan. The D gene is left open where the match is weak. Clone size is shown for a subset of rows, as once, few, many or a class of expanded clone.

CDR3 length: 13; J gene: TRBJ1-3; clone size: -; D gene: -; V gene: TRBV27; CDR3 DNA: TGTGCCAGCAGTTTTAGCCCGGGAAACACCATATATTTT; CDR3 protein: CASSFSPGNTIYF
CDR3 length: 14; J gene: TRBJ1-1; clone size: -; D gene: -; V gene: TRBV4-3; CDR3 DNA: TGCGCCAGCAGCCAAGATCAAATGAACACTGAAGCTTTCTTT; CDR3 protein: CASSQDQMNTEAFF
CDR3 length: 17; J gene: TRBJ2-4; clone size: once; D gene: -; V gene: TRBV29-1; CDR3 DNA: TGCAGCGTTGAAGCCCCAGGGCAGACTCTAGCCAAAAACATTCAGTACTTC; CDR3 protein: CSVEAPGQTLAKNIQYF
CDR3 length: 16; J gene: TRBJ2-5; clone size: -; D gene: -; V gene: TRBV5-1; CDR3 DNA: TGCGCCAGCAGCTTAGGTGGTAGCAGGGCCCAAGAGACCCAGTACTTC; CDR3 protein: CASSLGGSRAQETQYF
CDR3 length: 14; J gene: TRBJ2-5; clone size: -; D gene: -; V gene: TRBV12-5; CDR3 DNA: TGTGCTAGTGGTTGGGCCTCACCCTCAGAGACCCAGTACTTC; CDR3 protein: CASGWASPSETQYF
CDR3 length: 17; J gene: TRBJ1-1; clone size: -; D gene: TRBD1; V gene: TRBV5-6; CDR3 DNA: TGTGCCAGCAGCTCCGGACAGGCGAACCCTTCGGCCACTGAAGCTTTCTTT; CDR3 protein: CASSSGQANPSATEAFF
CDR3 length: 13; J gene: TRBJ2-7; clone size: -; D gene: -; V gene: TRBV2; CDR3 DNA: TGTGCCAGCACTTCGGACAACGCATACGAGCAGTACTTC; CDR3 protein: CASTSDNAYEQYF
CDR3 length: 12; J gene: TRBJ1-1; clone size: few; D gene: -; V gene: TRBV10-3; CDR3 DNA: TGTGCCGTCGCCTATACCAACACTGAAGCTTTCTTT; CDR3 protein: CAVAYTNTEAFF
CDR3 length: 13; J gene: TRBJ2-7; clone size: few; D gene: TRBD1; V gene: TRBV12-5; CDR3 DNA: TGTGCTAGTGGTCGGGACAGGGAGAGGGAGCAGTACTTC; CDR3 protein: CASGRDREREQYF
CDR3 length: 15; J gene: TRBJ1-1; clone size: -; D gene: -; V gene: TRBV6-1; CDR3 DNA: TGTGCCAGCAGTGTGTTCAGGGTTCAGAACACTGAAGCTTTCTTT; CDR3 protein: CASSVFRVQNTEAFF
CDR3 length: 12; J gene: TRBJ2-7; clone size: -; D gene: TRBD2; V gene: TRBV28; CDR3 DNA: TGTGCCAGCAGGCGGGGGGGCTTCGAGCAGTACTTC; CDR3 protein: CASRRGGFEQYF
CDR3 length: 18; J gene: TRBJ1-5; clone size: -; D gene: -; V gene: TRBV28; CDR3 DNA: TGTGCCAGCACTCCCCTCAGCGGCTCCATACCCAGCAATCAGCCCCAGCATTTT; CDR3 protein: CASTPLSGSIPSNQPQHF
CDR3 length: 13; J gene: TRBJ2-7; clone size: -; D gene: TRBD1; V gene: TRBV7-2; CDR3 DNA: TGTGCCAGCAGCTTTCAAGGGGGCGCGGGGCAGTACTTC; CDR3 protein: CASSFQGGAGQYF
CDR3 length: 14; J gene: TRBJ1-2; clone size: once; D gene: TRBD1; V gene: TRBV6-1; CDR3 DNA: TGTGCCATAACACAGGGGATCGTATACTATGGCTACACCTTC; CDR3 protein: CAITQGIVYYGYTF
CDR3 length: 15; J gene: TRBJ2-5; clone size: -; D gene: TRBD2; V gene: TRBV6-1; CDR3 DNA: TGTGCCAGCAGTGGGGGGACTAGCAGTCAAGAGACCCAGTACTTC; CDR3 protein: CASSGGTSSQETQYF
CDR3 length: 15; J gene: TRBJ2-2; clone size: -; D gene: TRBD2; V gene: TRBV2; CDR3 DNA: TGTGCCAGCAGTCTAGCGGGAAAGAACACCGGGGAGCTGTTTTTT; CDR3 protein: CASSLAGKNTGELFF
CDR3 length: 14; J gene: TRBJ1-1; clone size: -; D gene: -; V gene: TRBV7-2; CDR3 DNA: TGTGCCAGCAGCTTAATACAGAGGAACACTGAAGCTTTCTTT; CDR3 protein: CASSLIQRNTEAFF
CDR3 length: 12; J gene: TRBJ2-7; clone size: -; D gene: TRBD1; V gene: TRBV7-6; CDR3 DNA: TGTGCCAGCAGCCAAACAGGGGTCGAGCAGTACTTC; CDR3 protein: CASSQTGVEQYF
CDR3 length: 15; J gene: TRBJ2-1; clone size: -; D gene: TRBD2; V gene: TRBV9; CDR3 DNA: TGTGCCAGCAGCGGACTAGCGGGATTTCGCTATGAGCAGTTCTTC; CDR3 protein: CASSGLAGFRYEQFF
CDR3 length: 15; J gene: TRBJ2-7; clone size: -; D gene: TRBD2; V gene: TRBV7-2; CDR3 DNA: TGTGCCAGCAGCTCACCTAGCGGGAATTCCTACGAGCAGTACTTC; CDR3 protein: CASSSPSGNSYEQYF